This T cell receptor beta chain derives from a study of a mutant IDH1 vaccine in newly diagnosed glioma listed by TCRdb under 2021. Regarding the complete study: Vaccination was initiated 4-6 weeks after radiotherapy alone, or concurrently with temozolomide cycles in the chemotherapy-containing groups. Of the approximately 30 treated patients, about 62% were male and 37.5% were female, and the mean age was roughly 40 years. Before enrollment, most patients had been given radiochemotherapy with temozolomide as standard therapy, while the rest had received either radiotherapy alone or temozolomide alone. The week-35 safety follow-up took place at visit V12, and the week-47 end of study took place at visit V13. Peripheral blood was collected at six visits: V03 (baseline), V05, V07, V10, V12 and V13. Longitudinal TCRB deep sequencing was performed for around 23 treated patients wherever samples were available for exploratory analyses. The research as a whole found: No apparent relationship was observed between pseudoprogression and alterations in the top peripheral T cell clonotypes detected by TCRB sequencing. Across multiple MHC alleles, vaccine-induced immune responses were seen in around 93% of patients. It was noted by the authors that analyses of patient blood samples could not be reproduced owing to sample limitations. Availability determined which PBMC samples were chosen for TCRB deep sequencing.

Receptor libraries were prepared by the immunoSEQ multiplex PCR assay. Rearranged TCR beta chain sequences were amplified with the hsTCRB Kit following the manufacturer's protocol. Sequencing of TCRB libraries was carried out on an Illumina MiSeq. For the original study's pipeline: The kit vendor's proprietary platform handled demultiplexing, trimming and gene mapping. TCRdb holds this immuneACCESS table with in-frame rearrangements only. Some clones are missing; in checked studies, unresolved V genes explain under half, and the rest has no known cause. V, J and clone size were drawn from that table, and D and trimming were deduced from the DNA. Within this sample are 45,000 to 55,000 clones, with roughly 80% of them counted one time only. Around 6.7% of the sample is taken by the ten largest. The time point label of this sample denotes: week 35, safety follow-up. A 20-mer mutant IDH1 peptide at 300 micrograms in Montanide made up each vaccine dose, which was injected subcutaneously together with topical imiquimod. Patients received eight vaccinations in weeks 1, 3, 5, 7, 11, 15, 19 and 23, corresponding to visits V03 through V10. Donors had newly diagnosed WHO grade 3 or 4 IDH1-mutant astrocytomas with loss of nuclear ATRX. The samples were drawn from NOA16, a multicentre, single-arm, open-label phase I trial in Germany that tested a mutant IDH1 peptide vaccine in humans for the first time. Genomic DNA for TCRB sequencing was extracted from EDTA blood using the DNeasy Blood and Tissue Kit.

On this clone itself: Its antigen remains unidentified. There are no base qualities to consult, and no much larger clone falls within one base.

V is cut by 6 bases and J by 3 bases, and the space between the germline ends is 15 bases. The CDR3 covers 15 residues, taking in both the cysteine and the phenylalanine. Kept here is only the CDR3 DNA, which spans 45 bases and is read in frame from base 1. Based on the germline V gene, the CDR1 and CDR2 sequences are MNHEY and SVGAGI. The sample in question was PBMCs, obtained from a glioma patient whose treatment included an IDH1 peptide vaccine. This chain is built from TRBV6-5 and TRBJ1-5; the D segment could be TRBD1, given 5 matching bases. The sequence was collected from a man aged 40-55 years with glioma. The DNA sequence is as follows: TGTGCCAGCAGAGAGACGGGGGGTTCCAATCAGCCCCAGCATTTT. It specifies CASRETGGSNQPQHF.